This TCR beta chain was sequenced during a study of graft-versus-host responses after intestinal transplantation. Overall study: After anti-thymocyte globulin induction, recipients took tacrolimus and steroids for around three years. Study conclusions and caveats: GvH clonotypes were identified within recipient marrow, with a subset emerging first in ileum or blood.

Notes on this clone: What it binds is unknown. Other DNA sequences within the sample encode an identical CDR3.

Germline assignment: CDR1 SGHRS and CDR2 YFSETQ. Trimming took 0 bases from V and 3 from J, leaving 11 bases between them. The CDR3 extends over 15 amino acids. Here immunoSEQ multiplex PCR was the method, and the copy in TCRdb shows in-frame clones only, minus some. The table shows some 97,000 clones, with roughly 87% occurring only once. This chain connects TRBV5-1 to TRBJ2-3; TRBD1 might be the D (7 bases). Specimen: unstimulated CD4+ T cells sorted from spleen or lymph node cells, collected before transplant. The source is a human donor who was the organ donor for an intestinal transplant. CDR3 bases: TGCGCCAGCAGCTTGGCCGCAGGGGGGACAGATACGCAGTATTTT. Residues: CASSLAAGGTDTQYF.